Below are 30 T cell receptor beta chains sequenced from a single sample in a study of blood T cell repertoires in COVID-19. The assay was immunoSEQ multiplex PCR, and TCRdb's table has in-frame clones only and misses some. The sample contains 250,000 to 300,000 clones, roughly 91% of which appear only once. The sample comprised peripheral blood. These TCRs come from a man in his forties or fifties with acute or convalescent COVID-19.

CDR3 sequence: CASSLNWGGSMNQPQHF. CDR3 nucleotides: TGTGCCAGCAGTCTCAATTGGGGAGGGTCGATGAATCAGCCCCAGCATTTT. This chain uses TRBV2 with TRBJ1-5; no clear D gene. Germline CDR1 SNHLY, CDR2 FYNNEI. The V and J ends lost 5 bases and 4 bases respectively, with 21 bases between them. The length of the CDR3 is 17 residues.

Here the CDR3 DNA reads TGTGCCAGCAGTGAAAGCGGGGTCAAAAACATTCAGTACTTC. Its protein product is CASSESGVKNIQYF. The chain links TRBV2 to TRBJ2-4, with TRBD2 identical over 7 bases. The CDR3 runs 14 residues. V shed 2 bases and J 3 bases; nucleotides not matched to a gene: 1. Germline-derived CDR1 and CDR2 are SNHLY and FYNNEI.

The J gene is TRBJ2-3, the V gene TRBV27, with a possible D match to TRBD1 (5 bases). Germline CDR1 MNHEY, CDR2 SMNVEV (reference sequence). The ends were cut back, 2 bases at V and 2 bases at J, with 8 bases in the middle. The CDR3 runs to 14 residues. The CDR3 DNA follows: TGTGCCAGCAGTTTAACAGGTCTCACAGATACGCAGTATTTT. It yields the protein CASSLTGLTDTQYF.

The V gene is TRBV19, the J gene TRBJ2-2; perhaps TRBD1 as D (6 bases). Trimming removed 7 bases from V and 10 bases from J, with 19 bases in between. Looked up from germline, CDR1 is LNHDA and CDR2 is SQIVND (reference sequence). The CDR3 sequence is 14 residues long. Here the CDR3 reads CASTPGHLREELFF. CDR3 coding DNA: TGTGCCAGTACCCCGGGACACCTCCGAGAGGAGCTGTTTTTT. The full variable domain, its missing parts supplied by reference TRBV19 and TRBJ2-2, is DGGITQSPKYLFRKEGQNVTLSCEQNLNHDAMYWYRQDPGQGLRLIYYSQIVNDFQKGDIAEGYSVSREKKESFPLTVTSAQKNPTAFYLCASTPGHLREELFFGEGSRLTVL.

DNA for the CDR3: TGTGCCAGCAGTGAGGGGCTTGCAGGGCGCGAGCAGTACTTC. Encoded protein: CASSEGLAGREQYF. V and J are TRBV2 and TRBJ2-7; D may be TRBD1 (5 bases). The CDR3 contains 14 residues. Germline CDR1 reads SNHLY; CDR2 reads FYNNEI. Between the trimmed V and J ends, which lost 3 bases and 6 bases, there was a span of 15 bases. The full variable domain, completed using reference TRBV2 and TRBJ2-7, is EPEVTQTPSHQVTQMGQEVILRCVPISNHLYFYWYRQILGQKVEFLVSFYNNEISEKSEIFDDQFSVERPDGSNFTLKIRSTKLEDSAMYFCASSEGLAGREQYFGPGTRLTVT.

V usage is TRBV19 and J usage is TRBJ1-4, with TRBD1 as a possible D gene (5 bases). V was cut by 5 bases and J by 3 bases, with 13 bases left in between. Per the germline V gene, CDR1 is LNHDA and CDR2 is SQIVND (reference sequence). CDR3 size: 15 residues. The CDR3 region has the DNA TGTGCCAGTAGTTTCGGAAGGGGTGCTAATGAAAAACTGTTTTTT. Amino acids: CASSFGRGANEKLFF. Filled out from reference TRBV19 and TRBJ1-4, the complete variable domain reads DGGITQSPKYLFRKEGQNVTLSCEQNLNHDAMYWYRQDPGQGLRLIYYSQIVNDFQKGDIAEGYSVSREKKESFPLTVTSAQKNPTAFYLCASSFGRGANEKLFFGSGTQLSVL.

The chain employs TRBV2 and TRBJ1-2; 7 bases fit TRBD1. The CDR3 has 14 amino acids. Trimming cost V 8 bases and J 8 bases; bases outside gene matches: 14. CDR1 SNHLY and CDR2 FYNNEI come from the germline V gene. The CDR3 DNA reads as TGTGCCAGCCGCGGGACAGCCTTGGAAATGGGCTACACCTTC. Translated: CASRGTALEMGYTF.

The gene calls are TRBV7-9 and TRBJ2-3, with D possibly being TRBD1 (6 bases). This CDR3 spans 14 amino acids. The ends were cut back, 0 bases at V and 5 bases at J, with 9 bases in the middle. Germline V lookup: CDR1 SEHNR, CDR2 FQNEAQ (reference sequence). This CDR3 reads CASSLAEQGDTQYF. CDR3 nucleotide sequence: TGTGCCAGCAGCTTAGCTGAACAGGGAGATACGCAGTATTTT.

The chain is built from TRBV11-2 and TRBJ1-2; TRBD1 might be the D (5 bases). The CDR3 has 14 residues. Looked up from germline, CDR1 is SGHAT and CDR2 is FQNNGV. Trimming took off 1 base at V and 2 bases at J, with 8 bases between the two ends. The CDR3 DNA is TGTGCCAGCAGCTTAGTCGGGGGAAACTATGGCTACACCTTC. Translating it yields CASSLVGGNYGYTF.

CDR3 nucleotide sequence: TGTGCCAGCAGTGAAGGCAGGAGGGGGGGACAGCCCCAGCATTTT. Translation gives CASSEGRRGGQPQHF. The chain combines TRBV2 with TRBJ1-5, with TRBD1 as a possible D gene (6 bases). In germline, CDR1 is SNHLY, CDR2 FYNNEI. This CDR3 spans 15 amino acids. V was cut by 1 base and J by 7 bases, with 14 bases left in between.

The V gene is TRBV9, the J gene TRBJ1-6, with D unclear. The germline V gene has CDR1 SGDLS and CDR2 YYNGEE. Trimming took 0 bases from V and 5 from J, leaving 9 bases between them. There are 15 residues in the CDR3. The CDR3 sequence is CASSVGVQDNSPLHF. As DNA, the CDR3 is TGTGCCAGCAGCGTAGGAGTGCAAGATAATTCACCCCTCCACTTT. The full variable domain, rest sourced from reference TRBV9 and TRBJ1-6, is DSGVTQTPKHLITATGQRVTLRCSPRSGDLSVYWYQQSLDQGLQFLIQYYNGEERAKGNILERFSAQQFPDLHSELNLSSLELGDSALYFCASSVGVQDNSPLHFGNGTRLTVT.

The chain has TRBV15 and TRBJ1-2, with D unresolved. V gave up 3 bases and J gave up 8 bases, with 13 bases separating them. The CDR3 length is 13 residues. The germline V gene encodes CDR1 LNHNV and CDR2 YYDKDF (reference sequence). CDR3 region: CATSSITAVGYTF. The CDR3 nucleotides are TGTGCCACCAGCAGTATAACTGCTGTCGGCTACACCTTC.

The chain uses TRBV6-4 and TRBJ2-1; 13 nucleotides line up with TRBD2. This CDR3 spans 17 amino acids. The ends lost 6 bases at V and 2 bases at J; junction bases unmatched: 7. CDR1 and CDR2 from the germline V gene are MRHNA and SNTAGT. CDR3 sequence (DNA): TGTGCCAGCAGCGAGGGACTAGCGGGGTTTACCTACAATGAGCAGTTCTTC. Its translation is CASSEGLAGFTYNEQFF.

CDR3 nucleotide sequence: TGTGCCAGCAGCCCGGGACAGGGGGCGGGCGGCTACACCTTC. Residues: CASSPGQGAGGYTF. The chain couples TRBV3-1 (or the pseudogene TRBV3-2) to TRBJ1-2; 12 bases map to TRBD1. This CDR3 is 14 amino acids long. From germline, CDR1 is LGHDT and CDR2 YNNKEL (reference sequence). V trimming: 4 bases; J trimming: 8 bases; junction bases outside the gene matches: 5.

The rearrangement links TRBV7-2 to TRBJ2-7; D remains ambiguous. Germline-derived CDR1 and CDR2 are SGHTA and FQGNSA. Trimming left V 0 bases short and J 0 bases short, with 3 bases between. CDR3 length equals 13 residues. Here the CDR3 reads CASSLAYSYEQYF. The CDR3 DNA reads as TGTGCCAGCAGCTTAGCGTACTCCTACGAGCAGTACTTC.

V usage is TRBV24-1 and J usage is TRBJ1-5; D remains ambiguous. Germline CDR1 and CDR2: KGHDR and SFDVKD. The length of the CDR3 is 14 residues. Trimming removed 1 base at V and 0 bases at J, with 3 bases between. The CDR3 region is CATSDFHSNQPQHF. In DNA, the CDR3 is TGTGCCACCAGTGATTTCCATAGCAATCAGCCCCAGCATTTT.

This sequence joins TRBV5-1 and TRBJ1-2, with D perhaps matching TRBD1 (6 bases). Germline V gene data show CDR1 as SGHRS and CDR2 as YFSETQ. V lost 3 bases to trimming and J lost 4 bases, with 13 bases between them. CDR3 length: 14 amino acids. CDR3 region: CASSSQGPGYGYTF. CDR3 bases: TGCGCCAGCAGCTCTCAGGGGCCGGGCTATGGCTACACCTTC.

The DNA of the CDR3 is TGTGCCAGCAGCCAAGGCTCAGATTCACCCCTCCACTTT. It translates to CASSQGSDSPLHF. V is TRBV3-1 (or the pseudogene TRBV3-2) and J is TRBJ1-6; the D is unclear. CDR1 and CDR2 from the germline V gene are LGHDT and YNNKEL (reference sequence). Trimming shortened V by 1 base and J by 8 bases, and 6 bases separated the two germline ends. The CDR3 length is 13 residues.

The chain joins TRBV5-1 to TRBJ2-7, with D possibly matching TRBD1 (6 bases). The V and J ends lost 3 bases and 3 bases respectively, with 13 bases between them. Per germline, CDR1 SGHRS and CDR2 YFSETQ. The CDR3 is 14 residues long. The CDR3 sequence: CASSSRTASYEQYF. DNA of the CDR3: TGCGCCAGCAGCTCACGGACAGCCAGCTACGAGCAGTACTTC.

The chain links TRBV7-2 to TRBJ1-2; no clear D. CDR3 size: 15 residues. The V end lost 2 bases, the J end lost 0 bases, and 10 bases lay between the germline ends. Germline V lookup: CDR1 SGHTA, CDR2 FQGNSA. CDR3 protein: CASSLMANSNYGYTF. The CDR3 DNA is TGTGCCAGCAGCTTAATGGCAAATTCTAACTATGGCTACACCTTC.

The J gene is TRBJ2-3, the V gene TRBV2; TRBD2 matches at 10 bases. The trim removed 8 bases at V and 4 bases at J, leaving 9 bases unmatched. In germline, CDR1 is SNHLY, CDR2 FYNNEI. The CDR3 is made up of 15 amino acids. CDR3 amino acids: CASPSAGGRADTQYF. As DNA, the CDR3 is TGTGCCAGCCCCTCAGCGGGGGGGAGGGCAGATACGCAGTATTTT.

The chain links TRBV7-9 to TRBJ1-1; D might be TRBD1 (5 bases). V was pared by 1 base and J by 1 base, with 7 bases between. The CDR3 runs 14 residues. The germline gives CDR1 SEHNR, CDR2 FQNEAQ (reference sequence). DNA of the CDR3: TGTGCCAGCAGCTTAGGACAGACGAACACTGAAGCTTTCTTT. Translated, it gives CASSLGQTNTEAFF.

As DNA, the CDR3 is TGTGCCAGCAGTGGACAGATAAACACTGAAGCTTTCTTT. This gives the protein CASSGQINTEAFF. V gene TRBV12-3 or TRBV12-4 combines with J gene TRBJ1-1; TRBD1 might be the D (6 bases). Trimming cost V 5 bases and J 2 bases, with 9 bases left between them. CDR3 size: 13 residues.

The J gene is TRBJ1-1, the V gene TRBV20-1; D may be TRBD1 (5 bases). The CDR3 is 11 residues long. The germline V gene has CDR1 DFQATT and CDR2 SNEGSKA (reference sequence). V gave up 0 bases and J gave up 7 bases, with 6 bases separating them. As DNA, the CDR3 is TGCAGTGCTAGAGATCAGGGTGAAGCTTTCTTT. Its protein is CSARDQGEAFF.

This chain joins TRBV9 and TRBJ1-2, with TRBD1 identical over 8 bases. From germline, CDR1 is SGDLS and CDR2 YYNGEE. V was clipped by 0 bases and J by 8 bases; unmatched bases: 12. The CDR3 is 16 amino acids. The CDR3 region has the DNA TGTGCCAGCAGCGTAGCTACGGACAGGGCGTTTTACGGCTACACCTTC. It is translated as CASSVATDRAFYGYTF.

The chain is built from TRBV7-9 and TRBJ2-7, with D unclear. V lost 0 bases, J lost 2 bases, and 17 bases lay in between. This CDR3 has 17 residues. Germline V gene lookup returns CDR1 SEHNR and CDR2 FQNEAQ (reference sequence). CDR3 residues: CASSLAQENSSPYEQYF. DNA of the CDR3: TGTGCCAGCAGCTTAGCGCAAGAAAACTCGAGTCCCTACGAGCAGTACTTC.

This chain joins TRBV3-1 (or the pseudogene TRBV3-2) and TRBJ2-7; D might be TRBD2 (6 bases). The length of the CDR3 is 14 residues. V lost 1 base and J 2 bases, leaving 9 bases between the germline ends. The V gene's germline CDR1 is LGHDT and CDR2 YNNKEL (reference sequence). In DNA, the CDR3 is TGTGCCAGCAGCCAAGCGGGAGTAACCTACGAGCAGTACTTC. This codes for CASSQAGVTYEQYF.

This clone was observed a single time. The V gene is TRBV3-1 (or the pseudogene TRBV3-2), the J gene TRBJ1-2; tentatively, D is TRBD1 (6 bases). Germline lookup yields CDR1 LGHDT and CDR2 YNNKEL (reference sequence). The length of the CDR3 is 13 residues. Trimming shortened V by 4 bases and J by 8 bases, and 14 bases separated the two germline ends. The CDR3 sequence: CASSLANQGGYTF. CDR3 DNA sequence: TGTGCCAGCAGCCTAGCGAACCAGGGGGGCTACACCTTC.

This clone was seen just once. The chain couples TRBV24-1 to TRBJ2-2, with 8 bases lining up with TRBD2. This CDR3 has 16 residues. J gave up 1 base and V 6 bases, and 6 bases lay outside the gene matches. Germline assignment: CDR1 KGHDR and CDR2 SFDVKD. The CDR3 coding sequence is TGTGCCACCAGTCTCGGCGGGGGGAAGAACACCGGGGAGCTGTTTTTT. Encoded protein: CATSLGGGKNTGELFF.

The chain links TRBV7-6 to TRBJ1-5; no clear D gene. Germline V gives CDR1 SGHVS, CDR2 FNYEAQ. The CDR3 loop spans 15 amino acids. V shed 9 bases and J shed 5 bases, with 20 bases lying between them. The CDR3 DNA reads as TGTGCCAGTTCCCCCCATCTGGGGAGGGATCAGCCCCAGCATTTT. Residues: CASSPHLGRDQPQHF.